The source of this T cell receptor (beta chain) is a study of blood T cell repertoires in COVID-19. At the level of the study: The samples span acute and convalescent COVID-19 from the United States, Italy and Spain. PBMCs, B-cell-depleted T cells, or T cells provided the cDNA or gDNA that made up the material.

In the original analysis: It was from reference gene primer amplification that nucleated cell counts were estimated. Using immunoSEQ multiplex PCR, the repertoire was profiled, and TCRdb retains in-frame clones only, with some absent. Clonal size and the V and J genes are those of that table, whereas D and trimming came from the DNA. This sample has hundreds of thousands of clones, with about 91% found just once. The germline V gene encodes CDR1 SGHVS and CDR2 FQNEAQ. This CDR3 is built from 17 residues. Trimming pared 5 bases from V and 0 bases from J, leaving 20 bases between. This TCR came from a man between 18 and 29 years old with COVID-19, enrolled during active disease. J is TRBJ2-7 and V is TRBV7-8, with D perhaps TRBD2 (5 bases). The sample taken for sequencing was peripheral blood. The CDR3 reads CASSSRRWFRNSYEQYF. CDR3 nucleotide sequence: TGTGCCAGCAGCAGCAGGAGGTGGTTCAGGAACTCCTACGAGCAGTACTTC.